A selection of T cell receptor beta chains follows, all from one sample in a study of vaccination and CD4 T cells after COVID-19. The antigens of these receptors remain unknown. TCRdb used MiXCR to reprocess the PCR reads, holding one entry per CDR3 protein. The sample holds 13,000 to 15,000 distinct CDR3 sequences, 52% seen once. Material for sequencing was CD4+ T cells from blood, cultured in vitro. The receptors were gathered from a human donor who had recovered from COVID-19. Both conserved end residues are part of each CDR3. Each record gives: CDR3 DNA, CDR3 protein, CDR3 length, D gene, clone size, J gene, V gene. D genes are given only for firm matches. Expanded clones get a size class; other rows say once, few or many, or leave the size out.

TGTGCCAGCTCGGGCAACAATCAGCCCCAGCATTTT	CASSGNNQPQHF	12	.	once	TRBJ1-5	TRBV2
TGTGCCAGCTCACCACCGAATAGCGGCCAAGAGACCCAGTACTTC	CASSPPNSGQETQYF	15	.	few	TRBJ2-5	TRBV18
TGTGCCAGCAGTTACAGGGAGCACACTGAAGCTTTCTTT	CASSYREHTEAFF	13	.	large	TRBJ1-1	TRBV6-2/TRBV6-3
TGTGCCAGCACCCTCAAAGCGATCAGGGCGTATGGAATGAACTATGGCTACACCTTC	CASTLKAIRAYGMNYGYTF	19	.	.	TRBJ1-2	TRBV7-9
TGCAGTGCTAGAGATTCACGGGGGATCCACTCTGGGGCCAACGTCCTGACTTTC	CSARDSRGIHSGANVLTF	18	.	few	TRBJ2-6	TRBV20-1
TGTGCCATCAGTGGGGGGTCGACAGGGGGGCACAATGAGCAGTTCTTC	CAISGGSTGGHNEQFF	16	TRBD1	.	TRBJ2-1	TRBV10-3
TGTGCCAGAGCGGACAGTGGAAGGCAGCCCCAGCATTTT	CARADSGRQPQHF	13	.	.	TRBJ1-5	TRBV30
TGTGCCAGCAGTGTGTCGCGCGGCACAGATACGCAGTATTTT	CASSVSRGTDTQYF	14	.	few	TRBJ2-3	TRBV6-4
TGTGCCAGCAGCCAAGGAAGGCAGGTTAACTATGGCTACACCTTC	CASSQGRQVNYGYTF	15	.	.	TRBJ1-2	TRBV14
TGTGCCAGCAGCCCTGGGTGGGTAACTGAAGCTTTCTTT	CASSPGWVTEAFF	13	.	few	TRBJ1-1	TRBV11-2
TGTGCCAGCAGTCGCTTGGAGGGGGCGGGCGGTGAAGCTTTCTTT	CASSRLEGAGGEAFF	15	TRBD1	.	TRBJ1-1	TRBV6-1
TGTGCCAGCAGTTACTCGACCAGGGTGAATCAGCCCCAGCATTTT	CASSYSTRVNQPQHF	15	.	.	TRBJ1-5	TRBV6-2/TRBV6-3
TGTGCCAGCAGTTCGAGTGGGAGCTCCTATAATTCACCCCTCCACTTT	CASSSSGSSYNSPLHF	16	.	few	TRBJ1-6	TRBV28
TGCAGTGCTAAGGGGACAGGGGTTTATGGCTACACCTTC	CSAKGTGVYGYTF	13	TRBD1	.	TRBJ1-2	TRBV20-1
TGTGCCATCAGCGTCAGGGTACCCCACGAGCAGTACTTC	CAISVRVPHEQYF	13	.	few	TRBJ2-7	TRBV10-3
TGTGCCACCAGGCGGGAGGGTACCGGGGAGCTGTTTTTT	CATRREGTGELFF	13	TRBD2	.	TRBJ2-2	TRBV24-1
TGCGCCAGCAGTGACCTAGCGGGGAGCTCCTACGAGCAGTACTTC	CASSDLAGSSYEQYF	15	TRBD2	.	TRBJ2-7	TRBV10-2
TGTGCCAGCAGCTTAGTTCCGCAGGCTGAAAAACTGTTTTTT	CASSLVPQAEKLFF	14	.	few	TRBJ1-4	TRBV7-2
TGTGCCAGCAGCTTGGGGGACTATGGGGTCACAGATACGCAGTATTTT	CASSLGDYGVTDTQYF	16	TRBD2	few	TRBJ2-3	TRBV7-9
TGTGCCAGCAGCTTAGGTTGGGGAGAGACCCAGTACTTC	CASSLGWGETQYF	13	.	few	TRBJ2-5	TRBV11-2
TGTGCCAGCAGCCCAACTTGGGACAGGGGGCTTATAAGATCCTACGAGCAGTACTTC	CASSPTWDRGLIRSYEQYF	19	TRBD1	.	TRBJ2-7	TRBV28
TGTGCCAGCAGTCCCCGGGACAGGGGGCACGAGCAGTACTTC	CASSPRDRGHEQYF	14	TRBD1	.	TRBJ2-7	TRBV12-3/TRBV12-4
TGTGCCAGCGTGTACCATGAAGGCTACACCTTC	CASVYHEGYTF	11	.	.	TRBJ1-2	TRBV2
TGTGCCACCAGTGACCTGACCCCCCCAGGAGAGACCCAGTACTTC	CATSDLTPPGETQYF	15	.	.	TRBJ2-5	TRBV24-1
TGTGCCAGCAGCCTCAGCGTATCGATGAACACTGAAGCTTTCTTT	CASSLSVSMNTEAFF	15	.	few	TRBJ1-1	TRBV12-3/TRBV12-4
TGTGCCAGCAGCGGTACAGGGACCACTGAAGCTTTCTTT	CASSGTGTTEAFF	13	.	few	TRBJ1-1	TRBV7-3
TGTGCCAGCAGCTTAGACGCCGGGACAGGAGCCTACAATGAGCAGTTCTTC	CASSLDAGTGAYNEQFF	17	TRBD1	few	TRBJ2-1	TRBV11-3
TGTGCCAGCAGCGTGAGCGGGAGGTCCACCGGGGAGCTGTTTTTT	CASSVSGRSTGELFF	15	TRBD2	.	TRBJ2-2	TRBV9
TGTGCCAGCAGCTTGGCCCAGGACTATGGCTACACCTTC	CASSLAQDYGYTF	13	.	.	TRBJ1-2	TRBV5-4
TGCAGCGCCCCTCCGGAGGGCCGAAGAGCCAATGAGCAGTTCTTC	CSAPPEGRRANEQFF	15	.	.	TRBJ2-1	TRBV20-1
TGTGCCAGCAGCCCAGACTATGGCTACACCTTC	CASSPDYGYTF	11	.	.	TRBJ1-2	TRBV7-2
TGTGCCAGCAGGTGGGACAGCTACTTTATAGAGGGCAATCAGCCCCAGCATTTT	CASRWDSYFIEGNQPQHF	18	TRBD1	.	TRBJ1-5	TRBV12-3/TRBV12-4
TGTGCCACCAGTGTCTCGACTAGCGCGTATGGCTACAATGAGCAGTTCTTC	CATSVSTSAYGYNEQFF	17	TRBD2	few	TRBJ2-1	TRBV24-1
TGTGCCAGTAGTATAGGAGCAGACAGGACGGGCTACACCTTC	CASSIGADRTGYTF	14	.	few	TRBJ1-2	TRBV19
TGCGCCAGCAGCAACTCGCCCGCGGGAGCCGGGGAGCTGTTTTTT	CASSNSPAGAGELFF	15	TRBD2	.	TRBJ2-2	TRBV4-3
TGTGCCAGCAGTTTGGGGGGCAATTCACCCCTCCACTTT	CASSLGGNSPLHF	13	.	few	TRBJ1-6	TRBV12-3/TRBV12-4